Here is one T cell receptor beta chain with its context. This record comes from a study of blood T cell repertoires in COVID-19. Study summary: The United States, Italy and Spain were the sources of the acute and convalescent COVID-19 samples.

In the source study's methods: The assay estimated nucleated cells by amplifying reference gene primers. The assay was immunoSEQ multiplex PCR, and TCRdb's table has in-frame clones only and misses some. That table furnishes V, J and clone size, whereas the DNA furnished D and trimming. This table has about 150,000 clones, roughly 90% appearing once. This TCR derives from a woman aged 60-75 years with active or convalescent COVID-19. The material sequenced was peripheral blood.

CDR3 loop: CASRTGLAGYNEQFF. DNA for the CDR3: TGTGCAAGTCGCACGGGACTAGCGGGGTACAATGAGCAGTTCTTC. The V call is TRBV12-2, the J call TRBJ2-1; the DNA was not used to check the table's D call, TRBD2. TRBV12-2 is deemed a pseudogene. This CDR3 spans 15 amino acids.